This TCR beta chain was retrieved from a study of T-cell memory formation after mild COVID-19. One entry per CDR3 protein results from TCRdb running MiXCR on the 5' RACE reads. The repertoire has 280,000 or so distinct CDR3 sequences, approximately 8% of them found once; the top ten carry roughly 23%. V was pared by 5 bases and J by 4 bases, with 17 bases between. The CDR3 is made up of 16 amino acids. Germline lookup yields CDR1 SGHTA and CDR2 FQGNSA. This clonotype was seen at least ten times. This clonotype was sampled from a man aged 18 to 29 who had mild COVID-19 (a few samples of this study predate the infection). Cell type and time point are not known. The sample comprised PBMCs or a T cell subset sorted from them (not recorded which). This chain joins TRBV7-2 and TRBJ2-2; D assignment may be TRBD1 or TRBD2 (5 bases each). CDR3 sequence reads: CASSPIGEKGTGELFF. The DNA of the CDR3 is TGTGCCAGCAGCCCGATAGGGGAGAAGGGCACCGGGGAGCTGTTTTTT. The variable domain in full, completed from reference TRBV7-2 and TRBJ2-2, reads GAGVSQSPSNKVTEKGKDVELRCDPISGHTALYWYRQSLGQGLEFLIYFQGNSAPDKSGLPSDRFSAERTGGSVSTLTIQRTQQEDSAVYLCASSPIGEKGTGELFFGEGSRLTVL.